The 7 T cell receptor beta chains below come from one sample, sequenced in a study of shared clonotypes between healthy human individuals. The method was immunoSEQ multiplex PCR; TCRdb's version includes in-frame clones alone and lacks a portion of them. The data contain under 1,100,000 clones, about 70% of them singletons. Source material: memory CD4+ T cells sorted from blood. The sample's subset: CD45RA-negative fraction. The receptors were gathered from a man aged 18 to 29 in good health.

In this sample, this clone turned up a few times. The V gene is TRBV10-3, the J gene TRBJ1-5; D call uncertain. The CDR3 sequence is 9 residues long. Germline values: CDR1 ENHRY, CDR2 SYGVKD. Trimming removed 11 bases at V and 5 bases at J, with 4 bases between. CDR3 DNA sequence: TGTGCCTTCGATCAGCCCCAGCATTTT. This codes for CAFDQPQHF.

This clone was counted once. This same CDR3 is encoded by further DNA sequences in the sample. The chain joins TRBV6-5 to TRBJ2-7; 8 bases are a match to TRBD1. The CDR3 consists of 13 residues. CDR1 is MNHEY, CDR2 SVGAGI, per germline. V shed 6 bases and J 3 bases; nucleotides not matched to a gene: 4. The CDR3 DNA reads as TGTGCCAGCAGGGCAGGGGGCTTCTACGAGCAGTACTTC. Encoded protein: CASRAGGFYEQYF.

The V and J genes are TRBV5-5 and TRBJ2-5; D is possibly TRBD1 (6 bases). The CDR3 is 16 amino acids. Per the germline V gene, CDR1 is SGHKS and CDR2 is YYEKEE (reference sequence). V was pared by 2 bases and J by 3 bases, with 17 bases between. The CDR3 bases are TGTGCCAGCAGCTTTCGTTTTGGGGGCCATGAAGAGACCCAGTACTTC. Translation gives CASSFRFGGHEETQYF.

The rearrangement links TRBV20-1 to TRBJ1-2, with no clear D. Germline V lookup: CDR1 DFQATT, CDR2 SNEGSKA (reference sequence). V was shortened by 6 bases and J by 8 bases, with 13 bases between the two germline ends. This CDR3 region has 11 residues. The DNA for the CDR3 is TGCAGTGCCTTTAAACCTGGAGGCTACACCTTC. This translates into CSAFKPGGYTF.

The V gene is TRBV4-1, the J gene TRBJ2-3; tentatively, D is TRBD2 (6 bases). V shed 4 bases and J shed 0 bases, with 14 bases lying between them. Germline CDR1 reads MGHRA; CDR2 reads YSYEKL. This CDR3 comprises 16 residues. The CDR3 reads CASSPTAGRSTDTQYF. CDR3 sequence (DNA): TGCGCCAGCAGCCCCACCGCGGGGAGAAGCACAGATACGCAGTATTTT.

For this clone: A junction end diverges from the germline sequence, so it may reflect a read error. For the CDR3, the DNA is TGTGCCGTCAGTGCGGGGGTTAACACTGAAGCTTTCTTT. Translation: CAVSAGVNTEAFF. This sequence joins TRBV10-3 and TRBJ1-1; TRBD1 might be the D (5 bases). This CDR3 has 13 residues. Germline CDR1 reads ENHRY; CDR2 reads SYGVKD.

Remarks on this clone: A single base separates this from a much larger clone, so it may be a read error. The chain combines TRBV6-6 with TRBJ1-2; 9 bases are shared with TRBD1. Trimming cost V 6 bases and J 4 bases; bases outside gene matches: 6. This CDR3 is built from 14 residues. Germline CDR1 is MNHNY and CDR2 is SVGAGI (reference sequence). The CDR3 DNA follows: TGTGCCAGCAGCCCCGGACAGGGGAGCTATGGCTACACCTTC. As protein: CASSPGQGSYGYTF.